This TCR beta chain is from a study of T cell responses to AZD1222 COVID-19 vaccine. Deletions cut 7 bases from V and 1 base from J, with 11 bases between. The germline CDR1 and CDR2 sequences are SGHRS and YFSETQ. This CDR3 contains 13 residues. Sequencing was performed with immunoSEQ multiplex PCR; in TCRdb, only in-frame clones are kept and a portion is missing. The sample shows about 260,000 clones, roughly 93% of them seen only once. The chain combines TRBV5-1 with TRBJ1-1; TRBD1 is a possible D gene (5 bases). The TCR was taken from an adult in good health. The input for sequencing was peripheral blood, taken on day 0 of AZD1222 vaccination. For the CDR3, the DNA is TGCGCCAGCGGGGGAGAGGGGAACACTGAAGCTTTCTTT. As protein: CASGGEGNTEAFF.